The 5 T cell receptor beta chains below all came from one sample that was sequenced in a study of chemoradiotherapy in HPV16-positive cancers. TCRdb's table, derived via immunoSEQ multiplex PCR, lists solely in-frame clones and lacks some. The table includes some 3,600 clones, around 94% detected once. This specimen was taken from a patient who underwent chemoradiotherapy. Receptors originate from a human donor with HPV-associated anogenital cancer.

The V call is TRBV12-5, the J call TRBJ1-1; no firm D call. The germline V gene has CDR1 LGHNT and CDR2 FRNRAP. The V gene lost 1 base and the J gene lost 5 bases, with 2 bases spanning the gap. This CDR3 contains 11 residues. In nucleotides, the CDR3 is TGTGCTAGTGGTTTGGGTACTGAAGCTTTCTTT. This sequence encodes CASGLGTEAFF.

Comments on this clone: The limits of the CDR3 on the DNA are not certain, so only TCRdb's listed CDR3 is given. The V call is TRBV6-1, the J call TRBJ1-1; the D segment call TRBD1 is taken from the table without a DNA check. Looked up from germline, CDR1 is MNHNS and CDR2 is SASEGT. The CDR3 numbers 11 amino acids, ends counted. CDR3 sequence: CASRVGTGTHF.

The rearrangement uses TRBV2 and TRBJ1-5; no firm D call. This CDR3 has 15 residues. Germline CDR1 reads SNHLY; CDR2 reads FYNNEI. V was trimmed by 1 base and J by 6 bases, leaving 13 bases between them. Here the CDR3 reads CASSEGAAAIQPQHF. The DNA of the CDR3 is TGTGCCAGCAGTGAAGGGGCCGCGGCCATTCAGCCCCAGCATTTT.

J is TRBJ2-5 and V is TRBV6-7; D is unclear. TRBV6-7 is annotated as an ORF whose role is uncertain. V shed 6 bases and J shed 6 bases, with 23 bases lying between them. CDR3 length: 16 residues. The CDR3, as DNA: TGTGCCAGCAGCGGTTCGCAGGATGATAGGATGAAGACCCAGTACTTC. As protein: CASSGSQDDRMKTQYF.

The chain carries TRBV5-1 and TRBJ2-7, with a weak D call TRBD1 (6 bases). Deletions cut 0 bases from V and 2 bases from J, with 9 bases between. The CDR3 is made up of 14 amino acids. Per the germline V gene, CDR1 is SGHRS and CDR2 is YFSETQ. The CDR3 nucleotides read TGCGCCAGCAGCTTGGGTGGGGGCCCCTACGAGCAGTACTTC. It specifies CASSLGGGPYEQYF.